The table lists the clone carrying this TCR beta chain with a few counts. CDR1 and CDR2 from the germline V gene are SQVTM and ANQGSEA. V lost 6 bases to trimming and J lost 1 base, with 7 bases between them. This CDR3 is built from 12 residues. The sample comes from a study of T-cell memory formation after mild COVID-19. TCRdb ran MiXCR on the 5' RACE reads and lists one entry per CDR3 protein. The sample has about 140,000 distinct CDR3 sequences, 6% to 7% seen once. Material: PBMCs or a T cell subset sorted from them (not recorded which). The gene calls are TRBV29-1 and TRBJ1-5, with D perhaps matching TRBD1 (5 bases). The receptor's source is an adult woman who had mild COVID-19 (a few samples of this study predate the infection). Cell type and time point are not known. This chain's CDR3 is CSVGDSNQPQHF. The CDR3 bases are TGCAGCGTAGGGGACAGCAATCAGCCCCAGCATTTT.